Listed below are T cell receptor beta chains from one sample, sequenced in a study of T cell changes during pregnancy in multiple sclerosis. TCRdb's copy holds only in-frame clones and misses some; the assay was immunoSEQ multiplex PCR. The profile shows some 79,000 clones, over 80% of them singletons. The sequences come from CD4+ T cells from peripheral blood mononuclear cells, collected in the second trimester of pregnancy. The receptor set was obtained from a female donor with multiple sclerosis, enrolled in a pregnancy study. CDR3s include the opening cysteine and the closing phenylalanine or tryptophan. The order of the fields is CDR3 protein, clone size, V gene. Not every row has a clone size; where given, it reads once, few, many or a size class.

CDR3 protein: CASSFTSGGHTDTQYF
clone size: -
V gene: TRBV7-6

CDR3 protein: CAGQQGSETEAFF
clone size: -
V gene: TRBV2

CDR3 protein: CASSVLLANVLTF
clone size: -
V gene: TRBV6-1

CDR3 protein: CSVEGRAAKTQYF
clone size: once
V gene: TRBV29-1

CDR3 protein: CASSQGLVLGSYEQYF
clone size: -
V gene: TRBV14

CDR3 protein: CASSVQAGVETQYF
clone size: -
V gene: TRBV9

CDR3 protein: CAWRGVRTEAFF
clone size: -
V gene: TRBV30

CDR3 protein: CASSPAGQGVNNSPLHF
clone size: -
V gene: TRBV18

CDR3 protein: CASSNEVTVEAFF
clone size: -
V gene: TRBV5-1

CDR3 protein: CASSLSRGIGTGELFF
clone size: -
V gene: TRBV27

CDR3 protein: CASSLKGGHGELFF
clone size: -
V gene: TRBV5-4

CDR3 protein: CASSATGFSAGELFF
clone size: -
V gene: TRBV9

CDR3 protein: CASSKQDRGPTNEKLFF
clone size: -
V gene: TRBV19

CDR3 protein: CASRDSRGTGELFF
clone size: -
V gene: TRBV4-1

CDR3 protein: CASSVSLAGSNEQFF
clone size: -
V gene: TRBV7-3

CDR3 protein: CASSLQGGNTEAFF
clone size: -
V gene: TRBV7-2

CDR3 protein: CASSLTGTGEETQYF
clone size: once
V gene: TRBV7-3

CDR3 protein: CASSLAISGRGEQYF
clone size: -
V gene: TRBV11-1

CDR3 protein: CASSLGGASNQPQHF
clone size: once
V gene: TRBV7-9

CDR3 protein: CASSLAGGPGEQYF
clone size: -
V gene: TRBV11-2

CDR3 protein: CASSVFGQINQPQHF
clone size: -
V gene: TRBV18

CDR3 protein: CASSPPGQGFGEQYF
clone size: -
V gene: TRBV18

CDR3 protein: CASSQDSFGGEKLFF
clone size: -
V gene: TRBV4-3

CDR3 protein: CASRGVAGNTIYF
clone size: few
V gene: TRBV28

CDR3 protein: CSVGLAGGHEQYF
clone size: -
V gene: TRBV29-1

CDR3 protein: CASSDAGGSAVSNQPQHF
clone size: -
V gene: TRBV6-1

CDR3 protein: CASSSGTDYGYTF
clone size: -
V gene: TRBV5-6

CDR3 protein: CSARDRGTQYF
clone size: -
V gene: TRBV20-1

CDR3 protein: CASSTGGGTDTQYF
clone size: -
V gene: TRBV6-1

CDR3 protein: CASSYLGQDYEQYF
clone size: once
V gene: TRBV6-6

CDR3 protein: CASSVEGDRRSGNTIYF
clone size: -
V gene: TRBV9

CDR3 protein: CASSIVGSSYEQYF
clone size: -
V gene: TRBV19

CDR3 protein: CASRRLGTGNYGYTF
clone size: -
V gene: TRBV27

CDR3 protein: CATMDRAYEQYF
clone size: -
V gene: TRBV19

CDR3 protein: CAWSSQGAGGYTF
clone size: -
V gene: TRBV30

CDR3 protein: CASSANRGRAEAFF
clone size: -
V gene: TRBV7-2

CDR3 protein: CASTVYPTYEQYF
clone size: -
V gene: TRBV6-1

CDR3 protein: CASSIVAGKPYEQYF
clone size: -
V gene: TRBV19

CDR3 protein: CASSPWGGYGYTF
clone size: few
V gene: TRBV5-1

CDR3 protein: CASSQVGTRAYNEQFF
clone size: -
V gene: TRBV4-1

CDR3 protein: CAWSVGVPIEQFF
clone size: -
V gene: TRBV30

CDR3 protein: CASSLGWAEGYTF
clone size: -
V gene: TRBV5-6

CDR3 protein: CASSTTGASSYEQYF
clone size: -
V gene: TRBV18

CDR3 protein: CSARSYNEQFF
clone size: -
V gene: TRBV20-1

CDR3 protein: CASSADQGAFSGNTIYF
clone size: -
V gene: TRBV7-9

CDR3 protein: CSVAPQNGNTEAFF
clone size: -
V gene: TRBV29-1

CDR3 protein: CASSQSLGTFNTGELFF
clone size: -
V gene: TRBV4-2

CDR3 protein: CASSSGLVEQFF
clone size: -
V gene: TRBV6-6